These 29 T cell receptor beta chains came from one sample sequenced in a study of neurological immune-mediated disorders. Using its own MiXCR run on the 5' RACE reads, TCRdb lists one record per CDR3 protein. The sample has some 53,000 distinct CDR3 sequences, around 17% seen once; the top ten hold 4% to 4.5%. The sequenced material came from PBMCs. The source of these receptors is a man aged 55 to 70 in good health.

This clonotype was observed at least ten times. The chain recombines TRBV20-1 with TRBJ2-1; D could derive from TRBD1 or TRBD2 (6 bases each). The CDR3 length is 12 residues. Trimming cost V 6 bases and J 12 bases, with 18 bases left between them. CDR1 and CDR2 (germline): DFQATT, SNEGSKA (reference sequence). CDR3 sequence reads: CSAEGGPAGQFF. In nucleotides, the CDR3 is TGCAGTGCCGAGGGGGGACCGGCTGGGCAGTTCTTC.

The chain combines TRBV7-6 with TRBJ2-1, with D perhaps being TRBD1 or TRBD2 (5 bases each). Germline V gene data show CDR1 as SGHVS and CDR2 as FNYEAQ. Trimming stripped 5 bases from V and 7 bases from J, with 15 bases between. There are 14 residues in the CDR3. CDR3 bases: TGTGCCAGCAGCCTCCGGGACCAACAAAATGAGCAGTTCTTC. Translating it yields CASSLRDQQNEQFF. The full variable domain, with the rest looked up from reference TRBV7-6 and TRBJ2-1, is GAGVSQSPRYKVTKRGQDVALRCDPISGHVSLYWYRQALGQGPEFLTYFNYEAQQDKSGLPNDRFSAERPEGSISTLTIQRTEQRDSAMYRCASSLRDQQNEQFFGPGTRLTVL.

Ten or more counts support this clonotype. The junction and the germline gene differ at one end; a read error may be behind it. V and J are TRBV7-2 and TRBJ2-6; maybe TRBD1 (7 bases). Germline CDR1 is SGHTA and CDR2 is FQGNSA. The length of the CDR3 is 15 residues. The CDR3 DNA follows: TGTGCCAGCAGTTTAGCAGGGGGGGGGGCCAACGTCCTGACTTTC. It codes for CASSLAGGGANVLTF. Full variable domain (remainder filled in from reference TRBV7-2 and TRBJ2-6): GAGVSQSPSNKVTEKGKDVELRCDPISGHTALYWYRQSLGQGLEFLIYFQGNSAPDKSGLPSDRFSAERTGGSVSTLTIQRTQQEDSAVYLCASSLAGGGANVLTFGAGSRLTVL.

The rearrangement links TRBV18 to TRBJ2-1, with D perhaps matching TRBD2 (7 bases). The CDR3 sequence is 15 residues long. CDR1 is KGHSH and CDR2 is LQKENI in the germline V gene. The germline V and J ends were trimmed by 4 bases and 2 bases, with 12 bases remaining between them. This CDR3 is CASSRGGGAYNEQFF. The CDR3 DNA reads TGTGCCAGCTCACGTGGCGGGGGCGCCTACAATGAGCAGTTCTTC.

This clonotype showed up many times. This chain joins TRBV5-1 and TRBJ2-1; 7 bases are a match to TRBD2. Germline V CDR1 and CDR2: SGHRS, YFSETQ. Trimming cost V 0 bases and J 8 bases; bases outside gene matches: 8. The CDR3 covers 15 residues. The CDR3 here is CASSLAGGFGYEQFF. Here the CDR3 DNA reads TGCGCCAGCAGCTTGGCGGGGGGATTCGGTTATGAGCAGTTCTTC. The full variable domain, rest sourced from reference TRBV5-1 and TRBJ2-1, is KAGVTQTPRYLIKTRGQQVTLSCSPISGHRSVSWYQQTPGQGLQFLFEYFSETQRNKGNFPGRFSGRQFSNSRSEMNVSTLELGDSALYLCASSLAGGFGYEQFFGPGTRLTVL.

At least ten counts were recorded for this clonotype. This sequence joins TRBV6-6 and TRBJ1-5; TRBD1 matches 7 bases. Looked up from germline, CDR1 is MNHNY and CDR2 is SVGAGI (reference sequence). V lost 7 bases and J lost 6; bases outside the gene matches: 9. CDR3 length: 14 amino acids. This CDR3 is CASKGRQGSQPQHF. The CDR3 nucleotides are TGTGCCAGCAAAGGGAGACAGGGCAGTCAGCCCCAGCATTTT.

This clonotype showed up many times. The V gene is TRBV7-2, the J gene TRBJ2-7; the D call may be TRBD1 or TRBD2 (5 bases each). Germline CDR1 SGHTA, CDR2 FQGNSA. This CDR3 is 13 amino acids long. Trimming shortened V by 5 bases and J by 2 bases, and 10 bases separated the two germline ends. The CDR3 spells CASSPPGPYEQYF. CDR3 DNA sequence: TGTGCCAGCAGCCCCCCGGGACCCTACGAGCAGTACTTC. Full variable domain (remainder filled in from reference TRBV7-2 and TRBJ2-7): GAGVSQSPSNKVTEKGKDVELRCDPISGHTALYWYRQSLGQGLEFLIYFQGNSAPDKSGLPSDRFSAERTGGSVSTLTIQRTQQEDSAVYLCASSPPGPYEQYFGPGTRLTVT.

About this clonotype itself: A read error is possible here, since a much larger clone lies one base away. The chain joins TRBV29-1 to TRBJ2-2; no reliable D call. The CDR3 sequence is 12 residues long. The germline gives CDR1 SQVTM, CDR2 ANQGSEA. This CDR3 reads CRVVRTTGELFF. Written as DNA, the CDR3 is TGCCGCGTCGTAAGGACCACCGGGGAGCTGTTTTTT.

Many counts were recorded for this clonotype. The rearrangement links TRBV20-1 to TRBJ2-7; the D gene is possibly TRBD2 (6 bases). Trimming removed 6 bases at V and 6 bases at J, with 21 bases between. Germline values: CDR1 DFQATT, CDR2 SNEGSKA (reference sequence). The CDR3 covers 14 residues. CDR3 protein: CSAEVSGPWAEQYF. DNA for the CDR3: TGCAGTGCCGAAGTTAGCGGCCCCTGGGCCGAGCAGTACTTC.

This clonotype was counted many times. The V and J genes are TRBV20-1 and TRBJ1-5; D ambiguous. The CDR3 loop spans 15 amino acids. Between the trimmed V and J ends, which lost 0 bases and 6 bases, there was a span of 15 bases. Looked up from germline, CDR1 is DFQATT and CDR2 is SNEGSKA (reference sequence). The CDR3 sequence is CSARDEGWETQPQHF. The CDR3 DNA is TGCAGTGCTAGAGATGAGGGTTGGGAGACTCAGCCCCAGCATTTT.

This clonotype was detected many times. The chain is built from TRBV3-1 and TRBJ1-5; D gene unclear. The length of the CDR3 is 14 residues. Trimming pared 1 base from V and 3 bases from J, leaving 7 bases between. The germline CDR1 and CDR2 sequences are LGHDT and YNNKEL (reference sequence). The CDR3 is CASSQGPPNQPQHF. CDR3 nucleotide sequence: TGTGCCAGCAGCCAAGGGCCTCCCAATCAGCCCCAGCATTTT.

This clonotype was found a few times. The rearrangement uses TRBV12-3 or TRBV12-4 and TRBJ2-3, with D possibly matching TRBD1 (5 bases). V shed 6 bases and J shed 4 bases, with 14 bases lying between them. The CDR3 is 14 residues long. Written as DNA, the CDR3 is TGTGCCAGCAGCGATCGACAGACCGCAGATACGCAGTATTTT. Translating gives CASSDRQTADTQYF.

This clonotype showed up many times. This chain joins TRBV7-2 and TRBJ1-2; 8 positions agree with TRBD1. The CDR3 covers 16 residues. V was clipped by 0 bases and J by 4 bases; unmatched bases: 7. Germline assignment: CDR1 SGHTA and CDR2 FQGNSA. CDR3 residues: CASSLAGTGRSYGYTF. Written as DNA, the CDR3 is TGTGCCAGCAGCTTAGCCGGGACAGGAAGAAGCTATGGCTACACCTTC.

This clonotype was picked up many times. V and J are TRBV7-9 and TRBJ2-3; 12 bases line up with TRBD2. The V and J ends lost 6 bases and 0 bases, in that order; junction bases with no gene match: 10. There are 18 residues in the CDR3. The germline V gene encodes CDR1 SEHNR and CDR2 FQNEAQ (reference sequence). CDR3 DNA: TGTGCCAGCAGTGGACCGGGACTAGCGGGTTTAAGCACAGATACGCAGTATTTT. Translation: CASSGPGLAGLSTDTQYF.

Ten or more counts support this clonotype. CDR3: CASSPRPNRYNEQFF. The CDR3 coding sequence is TGTGCCAGCAGCCCCAGGCCAAACAGGTACAATGAGCAGTTCTTC. The V call is TRBV7-3, the J call TRBJ2-1; TRBD1 might be the D (5 bases). V was shortened by 5 bases and J by 4 bases, with 15 bases between the two germline ends. The CDR3 runs 15 residues. Germline lookup yields CDR1 SGHTA and CDR2 FQGTGA.

This clonotype was found many times. The V gene is TRBV25-1, the J gene TRBJ2-5; D unresolved. Germline-derived CDR1 and CDR2 are MGHDK and SYGVNS. This CDR3 spans 14 amino acids. V lost 3 bases to trimming and J lost 2 bases, with 10 bases between them. The CDR3 nucleotides are TGTGCCAGCAGTGAGTACGCCCCACAAGAGACCCAGTACTTC. It translates to CASSEYAPQETQYF. The variable domain in full, with the rest retrieved from reference TRBV25-1 and TRBJ2-5, is EADIYQTPRYLVIGTGKKITLECSQTMGHDKMYWYQQDPGMELHLIHYSYGVNSTEKGDLSSESTVSRIRTEHFPLTLESARPSHTSQYLCASSEYAPQETQYFGPGTRLLVL.

This clonotype was seen ten or more times. The J gene is TRBJ2-5, the V gene TRBV7-6; D gene unclear. CDR1 and CDR2 (germline): SGHVS, FNYEAQ. The length of the CDR3 is 12 residues. V dropped 2 bases and J dropped 5 bases, with 6 bases sitting between them. CDR3 loop: CASSLRGETQYF. The CDR3, as DNA: TGTGCCAGCAGCTTACGTGGGGAGACCCAGTACTTC.

This clonotype has a count of ten or more. The chain couples TRBV5-5 to TRBJ2-1; 11 bases line up with TRBD2. CDR1 and CDR2 (germline): SGHKS, YYEKEE (reference sequence). CDR3 length: 13 amino acids. Unmatched junction bases numbered 7, after V lost 4 bases and J lost 13 bases. The CDR3 reads CASSKTSGIGQFF. The CDR3 nucleotides read TGTGCCAGCAGCAAGACTAGCGGGATTGGTCAGTTCTTC.

The V and J genes are TRBV5-1 and TRBJ2-7, with D tentatively TRBD1 (5 bases). The CDR3 has 12 residues. The germline CDR1 and CDR2 sequences are SGHRS and YFSETQ. Trimming took off 2 bases at V and 3 bases at J, with 6 bases between the two ends. CDR3: CASSFDSYEQYF. CDR3 bases: TGCGCCAGCAGCTTCGACAGCTACGAGCAGTACTTC.

This clonotype came up many times. The chain joins TRBV5-1 to TRBJ1-6; 7 bases match TRBD1. V was clipped by 5 bases and J by 7 bases; unmatched bases: 9. The CDR3 totals 15 residues. CDR1 is SGHRS and CDR2 is YFSETQ in the germline V gene. The CDR3 bases are TGCGCCAGCAGAGTTGGACAGGAAGAAAATTCACCCCTCCACTTT. Translating gives CASRVGQEENSPLHF. Complete variable domain (other parts from reference TRBV5-1 and TRBJ1-6): KAGVTQTPRYLIKTRGQQVTLSCSPISGHRSVSWYQQTPGQGLQFLFEYFSETQRNKGNFPGRFSGRQFSNSRSEMNVSTLELGDSALYLCASRVGQEENSPLHFGNGTRLTVT.

The V gene is TRBV30, the J gene TRBJ1-4, with 9 bases that match TRBD1. The CDR3 is 14 residues long. In germline, CDR1 is GTSNPN, CDR2 SVGIG (reference sequence). J was trimmed by 7 bases and V by 0 bases; bases with no gene match: 3. CDR3 DNA sequence: TGTGCCTGGAGTGTACAGGGGGCGGGTGAAAAACTGTTTTTT. Its translation: CAWSVQGAGEKLFF.

This clonotype has at least ten counts. The genes are TRBV28 and TRBJ2-3, with 7 bases matching TRBD1. Looked up from germline, CDR1 is MDHEN and CDR2 is SYDVKM. The CDR3 runs to 12 residues. V dropped 4 bases and J dropped 5; count of bases not matched to a gene: 0. This CDR3 is CASSSGGDTQYF. CDR3 nucleotides: TGTGCCAGCAGTTCAGGGGGAGATACGCAGTATTTT.

This clonotype was seen repeatedly, ten times or more. The chain is built from TRBV7-9 and TRBJ2-5; 8 bases match TRBD1. This CDR3 has 15 amino acids. The germline gives CDR1 SEHNR, CDR2 FQNEAQ (reference sequence). V lost 5 bases, J lost 5 bases, and 10 bases stayed unmatched. CDR3 sequence: CASSPTGDGLETQYF. For the CDR3, the DNA is TGTGCCAGCAGCCCGACAGGGGATGGCTTGGAGACCCAGTACTTC.

With regard to this clonotype: The DNA is left out, because the CDR3 cannot be placed on it with certainty; the CDR3 is given as TCRdb lists it. V usage is TRBV9 and J usage is TRBJ2-5; the table calls TRBD1, which could not be checked here. Germline CDR1 reads SGDLS; CDR2 reads YYNGEE. The CDR3 sequence runs 19 residues, both termini included. The CDR3 reads CASSIYLCSASFGRETQYF.

This clonotype was counted many times. The chain carries TRBV18 and TRBJ1-2, with D perhaps matching TRBD1 (5 bases). Germline CDR1 KGHSH, CDR2 LQKENI. The CDR3 runs to 14 residues. V was clipped by 3 bases and J by 2 bases, with 10 bases between them. CDR3 nucleotides: TGTGCCAGCTCACCCTCCCGGGACAACTATGGCTACACCTTC. Its translation is CASSPSRDNYGYTF.

This clonotype was seen ten or more times. The chain recombines TRBV29-1 with TRBJ2-1; TRBD2 matches 14 bases. The germline CDR1 and CDR2 sequences are SQVTM and ANQGSEA. This CDR3 contains 15 residues. With 6 bases clipped from V and 7 bases from J, the junction kept 8 bases outside the gene matches. The CDR3 here is CSVGTSGSPTNEQFF. The CDR3 DNA reads TGCAGCGTGGGGACTAGCGGGAGCCCCACAAATGAGCAGTTCTTC.

This clonotype was detected ten times or more. The rearrangement links TRBV10-3 to TRBJ2-1; D is perhaps TRBD2 (6 bases). The CDR3 consists of 16 residues. The V and J ends lost 6 bases and 3 bases respectively, with 18 bases between them. The germline gives CDR1 ENHRY, CDR2 SYGVKD. Here the CDR3 reads CAIREGQAGLYNEQFF. In nucleotides, the CDR3 is TGTGCCATCAGGGAGGGTCAGGCAGGTCTCTACAATGAGCAGTTCTTC.

This clonotype was recorded many times. The chain recombines TRBV5-1 with TRBJ2-5; weak D call: TRBD1 (5 bases). The CDR3 sequence is 15 residues long. Trimming took 4 bases from V and 1 from J, leaving 14 bases between them. Germline V gives CDR1 SGHRS, CDR2 YFSETQ. The CDR3: CASSDQGRGQETQYF. As DNA, the CDR3 is TGCGCCAGCAGCGATCAGGGTAGAGGCCAAGAGACCCAGTACTTC.

This clonotype was counted many times. The chain combines TRBV28 with TRBJ2-1, with 15 bases aligning to TRBD2. The CDR3 has 18 residues. Germline V gene sequence: CDR1 MDHEN, CDR2 SYDVKM. V lost 2 bases and J lost 0; bases outside the gene matches: 2. This chain's CDR3 is CASSLGLAGGISYNEQFF. Here the CDR3 DNA reads TGTGCCAGCAGTTTAGGACTAGCGGGAGGGATCTCCTACAATGAGCAGTTCTTC.